These T cell receptor beta chains were read from a single sample in a study of beta chain features in type 1 diabetes. This table comes from immunoSEQ multiplex PCR, and its TCRdb copy is limited to in-frame clones, with some not included. The repertoire includes 150,000 to 200,000 clones, about 8.1% of them detected once, and around 0.5% sits in the top ten. Input material: central memory CD4+ T cells from blood. The receptors stem from a young woman with type 1 diabetes. CDR3s leave out the opening cysteine and the closing phenylalanine or tryptophan. D genes are given only for firm matches. Size values are once, few and many counts, or a class for expanded clones, and some rows have none.

few	TRBV5-1	TRBD1	TRBJ2-1	ASSLTVRDSIL
few	TRBV7-9	-	TRBJ2-5	ASSLGAASAQETQY
-	TRBV18	-	TRBJ2-7	ASSRPPGSYEQY
-	TRBV6-5	TRBD1	TRBJ1-2	ASSNSGTGGGYT
-	TRBV9	-	TRBJ1-2	ASSVRWETGPYGYT
-	TRBV7-6	-	TRBJ2-7	ASSQRTAFSGEQY
few	TRBV7-2	-	TRBJ2-3	ASSSRLADTQY
-	TRBV2	-	TRBJ2-7	ASSVMTQTYEQY
-	TRBV5-1	TRBD2	TRBJ2-3	ASSYGGGTSGPRADTQY
-	TRBV30	TRBD1	TRBJ2-5	AWRAGGWFGETQY
many	TRBV28	-	TRBJ1-1	ASSLEFTEAF
-	TRBV14	-	TRBJ2-7	ASSHYYEQY
-	TRBV4-2	TRBD1	TRBJ1-2	ASSQEPTGDSGYT
-	TRBV6-1	-	TRBJ2-5	ASSEDRTAQY
-	TRBV4-3	-	TRBJ1-4	ASSQGRVAEKLF
many	TRBV5-1	-	TRBJ1-1	ASSLLGESTEAF
few	TRBV11-3	TRBD2	TRBJ2-7	ASSLVSSGDEQY
-	TRBV4-3	-	TRBJ2-7	ASSQEEGNEQY
-	TRBV29-1	TRBD2	TRBJ2-1	SARLAAPTSPF
-	TRBV11-2	-	TRBJ2-7	ASSLDPGWHEQY
-	TRBV29-1	-	TRBJ1-1	SVSLNRGATEAF
-	TRBV29-1	-	TRBJ2-3	SVDDTSSVDTQY
few	TRBV5-6	-	TRBJ1-4	ASSRRVDEKLF
few	TRBV4-2	-	TRBJ2-7	ASSEARGSYEQY
few	TRBV9	-	TRBJ2-1	ASSVSGAGFGNNEQF
-	TRBV15	-	TRBJ2-5	ATSRGTEETQY
-	TRBV27	-	TRBJ2-1	ASSSGVGLEQF
few	TRBV28	-	TRBJ1-1	ASSLPLTRSNTEAF
-	TRBV4-3	TRBD2	TRBJ2-3	ASSQVGGGSTDTQY
-	TRBV11-2	TRBD2	TRBJ2-3	ASSPGPGGITDTQY
few	TRBV4-3	TRBD2	TRBJ2-1	ASSPGLADNEQF
few	TRBV27	-	TRBJ2-5	ASSPRGRETQY
-	TRBV14	-	TRBJ2-1	ASSIRLGTYNEQF
few	TRBV7-8	TRBD1	TRBJ2-3	ASSQGADTQY
-	TRBV30	-	TRBJ2-2	AWSRFGGGELF
-	TRBV28	TRBD1	TRBJ2-3	ASSSGDRYTDTQY
-	TRBV13	-	TRBJ2-7	ASSQDQGSEQY
few	TRBV2	-	TRBJ1-2	ASSVDSSLANYGYT
few	TRBV30	TRBD1	TRBJ2-4	ASSSTGGFIQY
-	TRBV5-5	TRBD2	TRBJ2-5	ASSLAPSGGQETQY
few	TRBV29-1	-	TRBJ2-2	SVEVAGTNTGELF
-	TRBV7-2	TRBD1	TRBJ1-1	ASNQQTGGTNTEAF
few	TRBV6-5	-	TRBJ1-1	ASSYGTQNTEAF
few	TRBV11-2	-	TRBJ2-7	ASSLHGSNYEQY
-	TRBV9	TRBD1	TRBJ2-7	ASSEGAGIYEQY
-	TRBV28	-	TRBJ2-2	ASSLYSNTGELF
many	TRBV4-3	-	TRBJ1-2	ASSQEQGYGYT
few	TRBV5-1	-	TRBJ2-7	ASNVGERIGYEQY
few	TRBV11-2	-	TRBJ2-3	ASSPLAVGTDTQY
-	TRBV2	TRBD2	TRBJ2-1	ASRAGGPYNEQF
-	TRBV6-5	TRBD2	TRBJ2-3	ASSYAGGPPDTQY
few	TRBV11-2	-	TRBJ2-3	ASSLAYTDTQY
few	TRBV5-1	TRBD2	TRBJ2-7	ASSETSGRFYEQY
-	TRBV5-1	TRBD2	TRBJ2-2	ASSAGLAGVGELF
few	TRBV18	-	TRBJ2-5	ASSQTVQETQY